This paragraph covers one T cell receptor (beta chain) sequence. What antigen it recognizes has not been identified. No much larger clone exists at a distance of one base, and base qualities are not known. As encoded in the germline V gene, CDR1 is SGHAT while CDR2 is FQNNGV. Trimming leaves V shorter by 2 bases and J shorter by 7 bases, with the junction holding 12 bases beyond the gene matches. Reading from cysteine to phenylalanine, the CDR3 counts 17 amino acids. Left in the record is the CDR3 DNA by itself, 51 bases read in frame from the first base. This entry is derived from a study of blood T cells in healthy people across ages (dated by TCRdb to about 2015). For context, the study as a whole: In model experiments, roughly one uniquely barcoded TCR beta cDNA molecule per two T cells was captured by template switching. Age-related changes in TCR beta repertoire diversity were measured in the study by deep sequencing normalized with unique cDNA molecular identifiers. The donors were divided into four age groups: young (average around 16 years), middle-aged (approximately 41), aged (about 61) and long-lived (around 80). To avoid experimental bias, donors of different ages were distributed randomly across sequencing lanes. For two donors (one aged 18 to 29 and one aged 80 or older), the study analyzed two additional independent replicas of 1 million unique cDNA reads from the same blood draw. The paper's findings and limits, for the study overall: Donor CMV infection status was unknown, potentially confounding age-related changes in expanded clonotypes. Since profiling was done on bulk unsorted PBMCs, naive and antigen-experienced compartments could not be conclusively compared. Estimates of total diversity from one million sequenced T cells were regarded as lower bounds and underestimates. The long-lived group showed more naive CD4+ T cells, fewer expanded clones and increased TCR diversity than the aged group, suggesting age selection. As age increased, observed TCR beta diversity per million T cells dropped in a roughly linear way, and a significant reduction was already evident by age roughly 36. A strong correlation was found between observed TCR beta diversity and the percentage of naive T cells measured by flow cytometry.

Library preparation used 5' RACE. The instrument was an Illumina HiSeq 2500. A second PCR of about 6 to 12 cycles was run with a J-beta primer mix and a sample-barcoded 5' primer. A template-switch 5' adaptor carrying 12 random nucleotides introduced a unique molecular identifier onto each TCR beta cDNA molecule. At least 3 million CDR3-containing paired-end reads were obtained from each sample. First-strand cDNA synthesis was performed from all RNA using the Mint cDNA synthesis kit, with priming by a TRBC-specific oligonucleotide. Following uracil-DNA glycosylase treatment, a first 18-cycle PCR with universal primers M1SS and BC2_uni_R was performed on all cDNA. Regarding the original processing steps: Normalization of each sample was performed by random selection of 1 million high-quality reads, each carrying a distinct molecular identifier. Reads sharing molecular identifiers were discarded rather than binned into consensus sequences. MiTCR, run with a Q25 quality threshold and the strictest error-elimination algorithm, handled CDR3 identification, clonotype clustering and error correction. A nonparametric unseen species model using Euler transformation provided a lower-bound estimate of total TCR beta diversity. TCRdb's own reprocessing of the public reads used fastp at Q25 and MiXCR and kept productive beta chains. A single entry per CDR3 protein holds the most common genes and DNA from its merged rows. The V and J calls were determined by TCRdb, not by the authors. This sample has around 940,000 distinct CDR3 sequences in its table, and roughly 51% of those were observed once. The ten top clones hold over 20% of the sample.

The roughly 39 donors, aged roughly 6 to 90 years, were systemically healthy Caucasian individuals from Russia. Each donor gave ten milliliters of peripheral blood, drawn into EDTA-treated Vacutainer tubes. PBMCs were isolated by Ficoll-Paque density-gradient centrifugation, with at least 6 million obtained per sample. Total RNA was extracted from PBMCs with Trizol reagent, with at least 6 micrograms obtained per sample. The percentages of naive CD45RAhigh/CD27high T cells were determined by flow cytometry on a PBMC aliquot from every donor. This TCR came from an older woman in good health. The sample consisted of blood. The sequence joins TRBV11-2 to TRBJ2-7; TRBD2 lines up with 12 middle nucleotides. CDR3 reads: CASSLRGRTSGIGEQYF. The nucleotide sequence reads TGTGCCAGCAGCTTAAGGGGCCGGACTAGCGGGATTGGAGAGCAGTACTTC.